This T cell receptor beta chain was obtained from a study of blood T cell repertoires in COVID-19. Study details: T cells, B-cell-depleted T cells, or PBMCs supplied cDNA or gDNA.

The protocol was immunoSEQ multiplex PCR, while the TCRdb copy is restricted to in-frame clones and leaves out a portion. The sample has about 170,000 clones; 87% are singletons. Germline lookup yields CDR1 SNHLY and CDR2 FYNNEI. The CDR3 is made up of 14 amino acids. V trimming: 6 bases; J trimming: 6 bases; junction bases outside the gene matches: 7. What was sequenced was peripheral blood. J is TRBJ1-5 and V is TRBV2, with TRBD1 identical over 8 bases. The clonotype was recovered from a man between 18 and 29 years old with active or convalescent COVID-19. This CDR3 reads CASSPGQGRQPQHF. The DNA for the CDR3 is TGTGCCAGCAGCCCTGGACAGGGACGTCAGCCCCAGCATTTT.